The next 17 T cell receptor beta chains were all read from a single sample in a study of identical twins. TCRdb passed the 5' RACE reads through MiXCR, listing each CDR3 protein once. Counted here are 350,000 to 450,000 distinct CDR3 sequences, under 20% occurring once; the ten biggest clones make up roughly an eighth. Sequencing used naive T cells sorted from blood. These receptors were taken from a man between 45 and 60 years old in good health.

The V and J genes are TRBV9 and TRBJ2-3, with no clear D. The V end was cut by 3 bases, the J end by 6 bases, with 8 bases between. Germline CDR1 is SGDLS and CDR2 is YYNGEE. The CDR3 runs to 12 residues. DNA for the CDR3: TGTGCCAGCAGCGGAGCCCTGGATACGCAGTATTTT. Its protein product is CASSGALDTQYF.

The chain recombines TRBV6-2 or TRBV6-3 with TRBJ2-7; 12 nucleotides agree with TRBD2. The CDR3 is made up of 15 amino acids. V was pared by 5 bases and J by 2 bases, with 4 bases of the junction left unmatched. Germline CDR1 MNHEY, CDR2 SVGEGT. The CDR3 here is CASSQTSGGTYEQYF. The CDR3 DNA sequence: TGTGCCAGCAGTCAGACTAGCGGGGGAACCTACGAGCAGTACTTC.

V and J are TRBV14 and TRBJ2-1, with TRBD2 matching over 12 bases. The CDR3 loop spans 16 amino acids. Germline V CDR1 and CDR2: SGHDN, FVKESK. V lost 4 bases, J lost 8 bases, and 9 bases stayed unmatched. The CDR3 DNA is TGTGCCAGCAGCCTCTTGACTAGCGGGAGCAACCATGAGCAGTTCTTC. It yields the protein CASSLLTSGSNHEQFF.

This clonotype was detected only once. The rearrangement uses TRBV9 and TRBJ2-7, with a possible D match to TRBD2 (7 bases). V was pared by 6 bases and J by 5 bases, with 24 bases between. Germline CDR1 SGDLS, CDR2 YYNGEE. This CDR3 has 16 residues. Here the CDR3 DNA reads TGTGCCAGCAAGTTCCCCCCCGGGGGGCCGTCGCACGAGCAGTACTTC. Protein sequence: CASKFPPGGPSHEQYF.

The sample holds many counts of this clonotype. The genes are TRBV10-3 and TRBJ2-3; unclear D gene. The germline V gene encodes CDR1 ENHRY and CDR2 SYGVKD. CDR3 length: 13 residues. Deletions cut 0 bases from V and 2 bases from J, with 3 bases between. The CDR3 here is CAISESFTDTQYF. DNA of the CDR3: TGTGCCATCAGTGAGTCGTTCACAGATACGCAGTATTTT.

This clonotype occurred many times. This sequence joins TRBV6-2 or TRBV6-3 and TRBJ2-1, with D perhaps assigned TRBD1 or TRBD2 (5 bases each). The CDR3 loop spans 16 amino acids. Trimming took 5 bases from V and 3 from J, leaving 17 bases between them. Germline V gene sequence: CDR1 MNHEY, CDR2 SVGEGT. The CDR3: CASSHPGRENYNEQFF. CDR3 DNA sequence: TGTGCCAGCAGTCACCCGGGCAGGGAGAACTACAATGAGCAGTTCTTC.

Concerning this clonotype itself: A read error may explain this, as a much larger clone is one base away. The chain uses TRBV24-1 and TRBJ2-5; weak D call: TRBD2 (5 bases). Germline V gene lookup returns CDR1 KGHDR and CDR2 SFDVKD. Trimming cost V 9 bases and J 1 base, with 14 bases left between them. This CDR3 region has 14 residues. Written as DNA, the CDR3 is TGTGCCACCTGGGGAACACGGGGCCAAGAGACCCAGTACTTC. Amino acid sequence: CATWGTRGQETQYF.

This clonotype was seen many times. DNA of the CDR3: TGTGCCAGCAGCCAAATTAATCTCGAGCAGTACTTC. Its protein product is CASSQINLEQYF. The rearrangement links TRBV14 to TRBJ2-7; D gene ambiguous. Germline V gene data show CDR1 as SGHDN and CDR2 as FVKESK. The V and J ends lost 2 bases and 6 bases respectively, with 8 bases between them. The CDR3 loop spans 12 amino acids.

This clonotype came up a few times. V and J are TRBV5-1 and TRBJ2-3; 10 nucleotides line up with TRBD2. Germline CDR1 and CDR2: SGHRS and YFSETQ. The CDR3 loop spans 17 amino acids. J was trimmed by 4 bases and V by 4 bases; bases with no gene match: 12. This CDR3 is CASSLHPSGGASDTQYF. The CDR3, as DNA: TGCGCCAGCAGCCTACATCCTAGCGGGGGAGCGTCAGATACGCAGTATTTT.

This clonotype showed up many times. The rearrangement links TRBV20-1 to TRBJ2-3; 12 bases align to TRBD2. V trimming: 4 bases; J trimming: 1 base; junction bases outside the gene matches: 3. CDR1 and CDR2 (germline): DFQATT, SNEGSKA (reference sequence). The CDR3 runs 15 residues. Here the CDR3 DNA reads TGCAGTGCTACTAGCGGGAGGGAAGGCACAGATACGCAGTATTTT. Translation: CSATSGREGTDTQYF.

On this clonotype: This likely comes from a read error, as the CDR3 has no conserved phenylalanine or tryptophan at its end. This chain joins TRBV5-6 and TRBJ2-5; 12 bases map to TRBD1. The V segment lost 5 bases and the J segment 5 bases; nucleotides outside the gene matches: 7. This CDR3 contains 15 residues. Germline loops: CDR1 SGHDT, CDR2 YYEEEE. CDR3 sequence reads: CASRFRDRGRETQYS. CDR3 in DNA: TGTGCCAGCAGATTTAGGGACAGGGGGCGCGAGACCCAGTACTCC.

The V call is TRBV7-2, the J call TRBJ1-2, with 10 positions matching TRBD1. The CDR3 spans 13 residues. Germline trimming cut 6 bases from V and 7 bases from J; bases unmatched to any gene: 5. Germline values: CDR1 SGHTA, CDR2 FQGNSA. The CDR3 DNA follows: TGTGCCAGCAGTCCGGACAGGGGGTTTGGCTACACCTTC. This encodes CASSPDRGFGYTF. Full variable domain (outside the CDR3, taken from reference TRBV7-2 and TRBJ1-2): GAGVSQSPSNKVTEKGKDVELRCDPISGHTALYWYRQSLGQGLEFLIYFQGNSAPDKSGLPSDRFSAERTGGSVSTLTIQRTQQEDSAVYLCASSPDRGFGYTFGSGTRLTVV.

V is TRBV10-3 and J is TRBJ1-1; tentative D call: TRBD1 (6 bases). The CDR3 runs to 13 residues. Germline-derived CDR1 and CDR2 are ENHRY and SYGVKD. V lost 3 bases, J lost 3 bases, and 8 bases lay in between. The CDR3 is CAISDRTDTEAFF. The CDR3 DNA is TGTGCCATCAGTGACCGGACAGACACTGAAGCTTTCTTT.

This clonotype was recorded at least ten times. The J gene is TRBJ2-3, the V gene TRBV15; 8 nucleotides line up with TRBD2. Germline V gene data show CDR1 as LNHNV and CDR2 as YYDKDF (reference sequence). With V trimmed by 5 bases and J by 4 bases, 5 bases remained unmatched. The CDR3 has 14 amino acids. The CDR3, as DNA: TGTGCCACCAGCTTCGGGAGGGTGGCAGATACGCAGTATTTT. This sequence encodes CATSFGRVADTQYF.

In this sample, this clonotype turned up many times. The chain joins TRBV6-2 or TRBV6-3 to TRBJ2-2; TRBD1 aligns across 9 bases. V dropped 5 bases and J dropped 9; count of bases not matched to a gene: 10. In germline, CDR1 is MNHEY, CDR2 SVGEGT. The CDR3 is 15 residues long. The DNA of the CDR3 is TGTGCCAGCAGTCCCCGCGGACAGGGGTTCAGGGAGCTGTTTTTT. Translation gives CASSPRGQGFRELFF.

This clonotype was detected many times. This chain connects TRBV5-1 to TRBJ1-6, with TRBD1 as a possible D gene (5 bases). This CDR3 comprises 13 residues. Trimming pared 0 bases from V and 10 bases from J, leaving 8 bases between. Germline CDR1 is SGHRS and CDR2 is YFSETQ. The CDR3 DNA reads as TGCGCCAGCAGCTTGGGGGGGAGATCACCCCTCCACTTT. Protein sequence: CASSLGGRSPLHF. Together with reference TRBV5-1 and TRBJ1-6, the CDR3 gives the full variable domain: KAGVTQTPRYLIKTRGQQVTLSCSPISGHRSVSWYQQTPGQGLQFLFEYFSETQRNKGNFPGRFSGRQFSNSRSEMNVSTLELGDSALYLCASSLGGRSPLHFGNGTRLTVT.

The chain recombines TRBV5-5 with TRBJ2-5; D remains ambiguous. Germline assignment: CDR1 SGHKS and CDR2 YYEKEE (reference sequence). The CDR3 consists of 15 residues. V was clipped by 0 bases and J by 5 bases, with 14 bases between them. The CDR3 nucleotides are TGTGCCAGCAGCTTGGGGGTTGGCACAATGGAGACCCAGTACTTC. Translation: CASSLGVGTMETQYF.